The source of this TCR beta chain is a study of OX40 agonist ivuxolimab in advanced cancers. Study-level background: Ivuxolimab was an agonistic, fully human IgG2 monoclonal antibody directed against OX40 (CD134), a costimulatory receptor. Intravenous ivuxolimab was administered to patients every 2 weeks at six dose levels: 0.01, 0.1, 0.3, 1.5, 3 and 10 mg/kg. Of the approximately 50 dose-escalation patients, hepatocellular carcinoma was present in some 19, melanoma in approximately 15, renal cell carcinoma in 9 and head and neck cancer in 9. In the dose-escalation cohort, 82.7% of patients were male, and the mean age was around 60 years, with a range of roughly 20 to 79. Patients were allowed to have had prior anti-PD-1, anti-PD-L1 or anti-CTLA-4 therapy, and roughly two fifths of the dose-escalation patients had been treated with checkpoint inhibitors. Three dose-escalation patients achieved partial responses, one with hepatocellular carcinoma and two with cutaneous melanoma. Peripheral TCRbeta sequencing was intended to test whether TCR sequence diversity was altered and clonal T-cell expansion was caused by ivuxolimab. The monotherapy dose-escalation portion (N ≈ 50 patients) of the phase I ivuxolimab trial is reported in the paper.

The trial excluded patients who had a history of autoimmune disease or who were on systemic immunosuppression. Peripheral blood for TCR sequencing was collected from all dose cohorts at baseline, on cycle 4 day 1, and on cycle 7 day 1. Samples came from an open-label, multicenter, first-in-human phase I dose-escalation trial of ivuxolimab. Adults with locally advanced or metastatic head and neck squamous cell, hepatocellular, melanoma or renal cell carcinoma were enrolled in the trial. Before TCR sequencing, CD4+ T cells and CD8+ T cells were sorted from peripheral blood as separate populations. Genomic DNA was extracted from sorted cells for sequencing of the TCRbeta CDR3 region. The immunoSEQ Assay was used to sequence the TCRbeta CDR3 regions. Not all clones reach the TCRdb copy of this immuneACCESS table, which keeps in-frame sequences only. Checked studies attribute under half of the gap to unresolved V genes and leave the rest unexplained. The sample table records about 69,000 clones; roughly nine tenths of these occur just once. The ten largest clones represent roughly 6.5% of the sample.

The CDR3 sequence holds 12 residues, the cysteine and phenylalanine included. Solely the CDR3 DNA is kept, with 36 bases framed from the first base. Trimming at the junction amounts to 5 bases on V and 5 bases on J, and the germline ends lie 10 bases apart. CDR1 and CDR2, per the germline V gene (reference sequence), are SEHNR and FQNEAQ. What the work shows at the level of the full study, not this receptor alone: Low levels of normalized T-cell clonal expansion were also shown by some nonresponding patients. At doses of 0.1 to 3.0 mg/kg, clonal expansion of both CD4+ and CD8+ T cells in blood was seen between baseline and week 6. After ivuxolimab, CD8+ T cells had more expanded clones than CD4+ T cells on average. In the 0.1-3.0 mg/kg groups, partial responders were among the patients with the lowest normalized peripheral clonal expansion, particularly in CD8+ T cells. The antigen specificity of the peripheral T cells that underwent clonal expansion was not determined.

In regard to this clone: Its recognized antigen is unknown. Base quality data are lacking; no much larger clone is found one base away.

The starting material was CD4+ or CD8+ T cells sorted from blood, obtained in a trial of the OX40 agonist ivuxolimab. The receptor comes from an adult with an advanced solid tumor such as melanoma, head and neck, liver or kidney cancer. This receptor chain uses TRBV7-9 and TRBJ2-7; no D gene can be assigned with confidence. For the CDR3, the sequence is CASSNSFNEQYF. The sequenced DNA is TGTGCCAGCAGCAACAGTTTCAACGAGCAGTACTTC.